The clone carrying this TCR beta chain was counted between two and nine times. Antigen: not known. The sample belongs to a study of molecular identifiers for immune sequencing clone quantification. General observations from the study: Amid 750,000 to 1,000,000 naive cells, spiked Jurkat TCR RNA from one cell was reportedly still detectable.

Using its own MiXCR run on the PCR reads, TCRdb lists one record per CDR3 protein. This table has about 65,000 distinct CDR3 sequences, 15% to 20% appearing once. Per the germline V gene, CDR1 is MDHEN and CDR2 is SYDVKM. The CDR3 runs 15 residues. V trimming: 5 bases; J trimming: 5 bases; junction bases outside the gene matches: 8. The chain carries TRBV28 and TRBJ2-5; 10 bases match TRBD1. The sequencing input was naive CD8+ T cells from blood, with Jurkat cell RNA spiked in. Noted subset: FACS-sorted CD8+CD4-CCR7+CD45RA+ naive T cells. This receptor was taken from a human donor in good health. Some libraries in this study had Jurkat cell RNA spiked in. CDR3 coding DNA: TGTGCCAGCAGTCCAAGGACAGGGGGGGTCGAGACCCAGTACTTC. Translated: CASSPRTGGVETQYF.